These 13 T cell receptor beta chains came from one sample sequenced in a study of T cells in Graves' hyperthyroidism and ophthalmopathy. TCR beta CDR3 sequences were amplified from RNA transcripts. During a first-round RT-PCR of the TCR CDR3, the HTBI primer set was used. Using its own MiXCR run on the multiplex PCR reads, TCRdb lists one record per CDR3 protein. Here the sample spans about 400,000 distinct CDR3 sequences, roughly 14% being singletons. Input material: blood. These TCRs come from a young man with Graves' ophthalmopathy.

The CDR3 bases are TGTGCCAGTAAGGAGACAACCTATGGCTACACCTTC. It yields the protein CASKETTYGYTF. The chain is built from TRBV19 and TRBJ1-2, with D unresolved. CDR1 LNHDA and CDR2 SQIVND come from the germline V gene (reference sequence). V was cut by 7 bases and J by 4 bases, with 10 bases left in between. CDR3 size: 12 residues.

This clonotype has just a few counts. The chain combines TRBV7-2 with TRBJ1-5; a possible D gene is TRBD1 (5 bases). This CDR3 has 14 amino acids. Per the germline V gene, CDR1 is SGHTA and CDR2 is FQGNSA. The V end was cut by 7 bases, the J end by 7 bases, with 17 bases between. The CDR3 DNA reads as TGTGCCAGCACCCGGGGGGGGGATAAACAGCCCCAGCATTTT. The encoded protein is CASTRGGDKQPQHF.

This clonotype was picked up many times. The J gene is TRBJ2-3, the V gene TRBV11-2, with 11 bases matching TRBD2. V was clipped by 5 bases and J by 2 bases; unmatched bases: 3. Germline V gene lookup returns CDR1 SGHAT and CDR2 FQNNGV. The CDR3 is 15 residues long. This CDR3 is CASSATSGATDTQYF. CDR3 DNA: TGTGCCAGCAGCGCGACTAGCGGGGCCACAGATACGCAGTATTTT.

There are many counts of this clonotype. This chain joins TRBV24-1 and TRBJ1-1; D gene unclear. V was shortened by 8 bases and J by 4 bases, with 13 bases between the two germline ends. CDR3 length equals 13 residues. Per germline, CDR1 KGHDR and CDR2 SFDVKD. The CDR3 region has the DNA TGTGCCACCACGCAAGGGTCGGGCACTGAAGCTTTCTTT. This gives the protein CATTQGSGTEAFF.

This clonotype was seen many times. The rearrangement links TRBV6-1 to TRBJ1-1; D unclear. V was cut by 0 bases and J by 11 bases, with 13 bases left in between. The CDR3 spans 13 residues. Germline CDR1 is MNHNS and CDR2 is SASEGT. DNA of the CDR3: TGTGCCAGCAGTGAAGCGGTCGGACTGAGGGCTTTCTTT. This codes for CASSEAVGLRAFF.

This clonotype was observed many times. The gene calls are TRBV2 and TRBJ1-1; a weak D match, TRBD1 (5 bases). Looked up from germline, CDR1 is SNHLY and CDR2 is FYNNEI. This CDR3 has 14 residues. Deletions cut 3 bases from V and 0 bases from J, with 8 bases between. The CDR3 region is CASSERGMNTEAFF. CDR3 nucleotide sequence: TGTGCCAGCAGTGAGCGGGGGATGAACACTGAAGCTTTCTTT.

This clonotype occurred many times. J is TRBJ1-5 and V is TRBV6-1; 9 nucleotides align to TRBD1. Germline V lookup: CDR1 MNHNS, CDR2 SASEGT. V lost 1 base to trimming and J lost 5 bases; unmatched junction nucleotides: 3. The CDR3 contains 15 residues. The CDR3 DNA follows: TGTGCCAGCAGTGAAGGGGACAGGGTGGATCAGCCCCAGCATTTT. This codes for CASSEGDRVDQPQHF.

Comments on this clonotype: This clone may be a read error of a much larger clone one base away. The chain has TRBV5-1 and TRBJ2-3, with a tentative D call TRBD2 (5 bases). Germline assignment: CDR1 SGHRS and CDR2 YFSETQ. The CDR3 contains 15 residues. The CDR3 here is CASFRSPSPTDMQYF. In DNA, the CDR3 is TGCGCCAGCTTCCGGAGCCCTAGCCCCACAGATATGCAGTATTTT.

This clonotype came up once. A much larger clone lies one base from this, so it may be a read error. The chain carries TRBV27 and TRBJ1-1, with 8 bases lining up with TRBD1. Germline values: CDR1 MNHEY, CDR2 SMNVEV (reference sequence). The V gene end was trimmed by 5 bases and the J gene end by 3 bases; junction bases not matched to a gene: 11. The CDR3 is made up of 16 amino acids. The CDR3, as DNA: TGTGCCAGCAGTCCCACAACAGGGGGGGTGTACACTGAAGCTTTCTTT. This translates into CASSPTTGGVYTEAFF.

This clonotype came up many times. The chain has TRBV2 and TRBJ2-7; perhaps D is TRBD1 or TRBD2 (5 bases each). This CDR3 contains 12 residues. The V end lost 10 bases, the J end lost 2 bases, and 12 bases lay between the germline ends. Per the germline V gene, CDR1 is SNHLY and CDR2 is FYNNEI. The CDR3 region has the DNA TGTGCCACCGTTGGGGGACCCTACGAGCAGTACTTC. Residues: CATVGGPYEQYF. Combining the CDR3 with reference TRBV2 and TRBJ2-7 gives the whole variable domain EPEVTQTPSHQVTQMGQEVILRCVPISNHLYFYWYRQILGQKVEFLVSFYNNEISEKSEIFDDQFSVERPDGSNFTLKIRSTKLEDSAMYFCATVGGPYEQYFGPGTRLTVT.

This clonotype has only a few counts. The chain joins TRBV9 to TRBJ2-1; 15 nucleotides match TRBD2. The length of the CDR3 is 16 residues. Germline CDR1 SGDLS, CDR2 YYNGEE. Trimming took 3 bases from V and 7 from J; bases not matched to a gene: 5. The CDR3 region is CASSAGTSGRLNEQFF. CDR3 in DNA: TGTGCCAGCAGCGCAGGGACTAGCGGGAGGTTGAATGAGCAGTTCTTC.

V and J are TRBV10-1 and TRBJ1-2, with TRBD1 matching 8 bases. With 2 bases clipped from V and 1 base from J, the junction kept 3 bases outside the gene matches. The CDR3 spans 15 residues. Germline CDR1 is WNHNN and CDR2 is SYGVQD (reference sequence). In nucleotides, the CDR3 is TGCGCCAGCAGTGAGAACAGGGGGGATAACTATGGCTACACCTTC. Residues: CASSENRGDNYGYTF.

The chain carries TRBV25-1 and TRBJ1-5; no firm D call. Germline-derived CDR1 and CDR2 are MGHDK and SYGVNS. V lost 3 bases to trimming and J lost 9 bases, with 15 bases between them. CDR3 length: 14 amino acids. CDR3 protein: CASSDRGQALPQHF. In DNA form, the CDR3 reads TGTGCCAGCAGTGACCGAGGTCAGGCCCTGCCCCAGCATTTT.